The rows below give T cell receptor beta chains drawn from one sample of a study of blood T cells in healthy people across ages. TCRdb redid the calling of the 5' RACE reads with MiXCR, one entry per CDR3 protein. This table holds just over 800,000 distinct CDR3 sequences, 62% found once. The sequenced material came from blood. Every receptor here comes from a man under 40 in good health. Both conserved end residues are part of each CDR3. D genes are given only for firm matches. Rows give clone size only sometimes, using once, few, many, or a class for an expanded clone.

j_call v_call d_call clone_size cdr3_aa cdr3_nt
TRBJ2-7 TRBV20-1 TRBD1 once CSARQGARLQYF TGCAGTGCCAGACAGGGGGCGAGGTTGCAGTACTTC
TRBJ2-4 TRBV18 - - CASSPFEGFRAKNIQYF TGTGCCAGCTCACCATTTGAGGGTTTCAGAGCCAAAAACATTCAGTACTTC
TRBJ1-2 TRBV9 - once CASSGGGAYGYTF TGTGCCAGCAGCGGTGGAGGGGCCTATGGCTACACCTTC
TRBJ1-5 TRBV25-1 - - CASSEYRVGQPQHF TGTGCCAGCAGTGAATACAGGGTCGGACAGCCCCAGCATTTT
TRBJ2-7 TRBV7-9 TRBD2 few CASSRTSGGRSSYEQYF TGTGCCAGCAGCCGGACTAGCGGGGGGAGGAGCTCCTACGAGCAGTACTTC
TRBJ2-5 TRBV29-1 TRBD2 few CSVGGGLAGAVVETQYF TGCAGCGTTGGGGGGGGACTAGCGGGGGCCGTTGTGGAGACCCAGTACTTC
TRBJ2-5 TRBV4-1 - - CASSLVGPFGKETQYF TGCGCCAGCAGCCTCGTCGGGCCCTTCGGAAAGGAGACCCAGTACTTC
TRBJ2-6 TRBV5-1 - once CASSLAAGSPGANVLTF TGCGCCAGCAGCTTGGCCGCGGGTTCCCCTGGGGCCAACGTCCTGACTTTC
TRBJ2-3 TRBV20-1 - - CSASGRVNSYTEDTQYF TGCAGTGCTAGTGGCAGGGTCAACTCCTACACCGAAGATACGCAGTATTTT
TRBJ1-2 TRBV7-2 - - CASSRLGPNYGYTF TGTGCCAGCAGCCGGTTGGGCCCGAACTATGGCTACACCTTC
TRBJ1-1 TRBV25-1 - - CASKPSGGNTEAFF TGTGCCAGCAAACCCTCGGGGGGCAATACTGAAGCTTTCTTT
TRBJ2-7 TRBV28 - - CASSSTGRVNEQYF TGTGCCAGCAGTTCGACAGGCCGGGTCAATGAGCAGTACTTC
TRBJ2-3 TRBV6-2/TRBV6-3 TRBD2 - CASSPPQTSGGPASTDTQYF TGTGCCAGCAGTCCTCCTCAGACTAGCGGGGGACCCGCTAGCACAGATACGCAGTATTTT
TRBJ1-2 TRBV9 TRBD1 once CASSVGLGGQGMGGYTF TGTGCCAGCAGCGTAGGACTTGGGGGACAGGGCATGGGGGGCTACACCTTC
TRBJ2-3 TRBV29-1 TRBD1 - CSVGLRDREDTQYF TGCAGCGTGGGGCTCCGGGACAGGGAAGATACGCAGTATTTT
TRBJ1-1 TRBV20-1 - - CSARSMAGMSTEAFF TGCAGTGCTAGATCAATGGCAGGGATGAGCACTGAAGCTTTCTTT
TRBJ1-2 TRBV7-9 - - CASSFRGKPYGYTF TGTGCCAGCAGCTTTCGCGGCAAACCATATGGCTACACCTTC
TRBJ1-5 TRBV10-3 TRBD1 - CAMGTAFSQPQHF TGTGCCATGGGGACAGCGTTTAGTCAGCCCCAGCATTTT
TRBJ2-7 TRBV7-9 - - CASSPRPLDSVTYEQYF TGTGCCAGCAGCCCTCGACCACTGGACAGCGTAACCTACGAGCAGTACTTC
TRBJ1-4 TRBV6-5 - few CASSYGDSEKLFF TGTGCCAGCAGTTACGGGGACTCCGAAAAACTGTTTTTT
TRBJ2-3 TRBV9 TRBD2 - CASSAGTRFTDTQYF TGTGCCAGCAGCGCCGGGACTAGGTTCACAGATACGCAGTATTTT
TRBJ2-3 TRBV28 TRBD2 few CASSFLAGDFLGTDTQYF TGTGCCAGCAGTTTCCTAGCGGGGGATTTCCTCGGGACAGATACGCAGTATTTT
TRBJ2-4 TRBV7-2 TRBD1 few CASSSDRGAQNIQYF TGTGCCAGCAGCTCTGACAGGGGAGCTCAAAACATTCAGTACTTC